This T cell receptor (beta chain) was captured by sequencing in a study of OX40 agonist ivuxolimab in advanced cancers. Study overall: Those enrolled were less than 85% male, with a mean age of about 60 years and ages from about 20 to 90. Three patients showed partial responses: one hepatocellular carcinoma and two cutaneous melanoma cases. Findings and caveats of the study: Both CD4+ and CD8+ T cell populations in blood had undergone clonal expansion by week 6 at 0.1 to 3.0 mg/kg.

TCRdb's copy holds only in-frame clones and misses some; the assay was immunoSEQ multiplex PCR. The sample yields fewer than 45,000 clones, 88% seen once. Looked up from germline, CDR1 is KGHSH and CDR2 is LQKENI. The length of the CDR3 is 14 residues. V was clipped by 3 bases and J by 3 bases; unmatched bases: 5. About this clone: Its specificity is unknown.

Samples of blood were obtained at baseline, on cycle 4 day 1, and on cycle 7 day 1. The sequence was obtained from an adult with an advanced solid tumor such as melanoma, head and neck, liver or kidney cancer. This chain links TRBV18 with TRBJ2-7; 7 bases map to TRBD1. The source was CD4+ or CD8+ T cells sorted from blood, collected in a trial of the OX40 agonist ivuxolimab. Here the CDR3 reads CASSPGDSFYEQYF. The CDR3 bases are TGTGCCAGCTCACCTGGGGACAGTTTCTACGAGCAGTACTTC.